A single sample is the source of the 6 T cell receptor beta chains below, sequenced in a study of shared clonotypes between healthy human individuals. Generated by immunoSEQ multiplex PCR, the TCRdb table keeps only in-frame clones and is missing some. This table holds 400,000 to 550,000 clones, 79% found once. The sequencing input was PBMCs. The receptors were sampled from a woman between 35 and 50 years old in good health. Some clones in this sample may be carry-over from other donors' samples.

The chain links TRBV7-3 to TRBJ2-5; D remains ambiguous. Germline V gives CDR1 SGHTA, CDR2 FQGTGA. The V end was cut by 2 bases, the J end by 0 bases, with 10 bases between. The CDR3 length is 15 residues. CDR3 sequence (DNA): TGTGCCAGCAGCTTAGGCGGCAGGAACCAAGAGACCCAGTACTTC. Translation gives CASSLGGRNQETQYF.

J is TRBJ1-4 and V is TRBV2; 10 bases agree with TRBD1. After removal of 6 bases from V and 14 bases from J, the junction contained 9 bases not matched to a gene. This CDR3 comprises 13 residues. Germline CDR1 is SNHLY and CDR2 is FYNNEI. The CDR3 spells CASSPGQGLRLFF. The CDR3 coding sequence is TGTGCCAGCAGCCCGGGACAGGGGCTCCGGCTGTTTTTT.

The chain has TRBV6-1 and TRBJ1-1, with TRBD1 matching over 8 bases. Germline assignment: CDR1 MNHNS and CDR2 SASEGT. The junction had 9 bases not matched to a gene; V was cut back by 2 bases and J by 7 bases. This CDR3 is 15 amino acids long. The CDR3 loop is CASSEPGQGPIEAFF. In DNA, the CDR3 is TGTGCCAGCAGTGAACCCGGACAGGGCCCAATTGAAGCTTTCTTT.

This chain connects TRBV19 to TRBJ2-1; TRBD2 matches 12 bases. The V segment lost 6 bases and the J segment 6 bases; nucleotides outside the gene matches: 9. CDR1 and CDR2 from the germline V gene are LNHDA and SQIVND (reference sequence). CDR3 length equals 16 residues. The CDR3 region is CASRHLAGGYRNEQFF. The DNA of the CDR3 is TGTGCCAGTAGACATCTAGCGGGAGGGTACCGCAATGAGCAGTTCTTC.

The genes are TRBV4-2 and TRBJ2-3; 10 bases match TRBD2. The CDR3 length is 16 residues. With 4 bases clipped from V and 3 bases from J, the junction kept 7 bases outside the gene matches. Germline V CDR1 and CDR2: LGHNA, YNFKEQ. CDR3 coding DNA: TGTGCCAGCAGCCTCCTAGCGGGAGTCGTAACAGATACGCAGTATTTT. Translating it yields CASSLLAGVVTDTQYF.

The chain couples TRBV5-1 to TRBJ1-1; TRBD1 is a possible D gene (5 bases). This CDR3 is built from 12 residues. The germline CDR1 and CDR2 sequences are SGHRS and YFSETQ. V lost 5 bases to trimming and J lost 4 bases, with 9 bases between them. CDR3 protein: CASSRGTTEAFF. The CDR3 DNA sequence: TGCGCCAGCAGTCGGGGGACCACTGAAGCTTTCTTT.